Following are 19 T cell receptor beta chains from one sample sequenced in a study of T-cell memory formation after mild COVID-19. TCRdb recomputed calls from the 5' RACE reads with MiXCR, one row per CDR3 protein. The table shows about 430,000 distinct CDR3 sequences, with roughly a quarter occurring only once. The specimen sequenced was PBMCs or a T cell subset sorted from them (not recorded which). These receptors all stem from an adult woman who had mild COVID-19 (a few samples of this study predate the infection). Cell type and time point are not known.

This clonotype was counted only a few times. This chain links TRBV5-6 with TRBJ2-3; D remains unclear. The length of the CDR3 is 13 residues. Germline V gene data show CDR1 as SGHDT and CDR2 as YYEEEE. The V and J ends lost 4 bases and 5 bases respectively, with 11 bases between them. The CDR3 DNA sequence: TGTGCCAGCAGCCGACGGGCACAAGATACGCAGTATTTT. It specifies CASSRRAQDTQYF.

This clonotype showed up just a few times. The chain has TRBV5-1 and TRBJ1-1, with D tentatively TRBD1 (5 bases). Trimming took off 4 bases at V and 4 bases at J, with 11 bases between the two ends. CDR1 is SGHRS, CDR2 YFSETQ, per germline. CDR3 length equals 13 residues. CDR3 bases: TGCGCCAGCAGCGTGGGACTGGGCACTGAAGCTTTCTTT. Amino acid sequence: CASSVGLGTEAFF.

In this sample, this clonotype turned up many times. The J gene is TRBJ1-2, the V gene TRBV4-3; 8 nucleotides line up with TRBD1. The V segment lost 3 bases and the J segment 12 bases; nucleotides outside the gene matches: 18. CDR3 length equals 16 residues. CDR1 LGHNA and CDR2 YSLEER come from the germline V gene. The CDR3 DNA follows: TGCGCCAGCAGCCACTCCTCAGGACAGGGCGGAATAGAGCACACCTTC. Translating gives CASSHSSGQGGIEHTF.

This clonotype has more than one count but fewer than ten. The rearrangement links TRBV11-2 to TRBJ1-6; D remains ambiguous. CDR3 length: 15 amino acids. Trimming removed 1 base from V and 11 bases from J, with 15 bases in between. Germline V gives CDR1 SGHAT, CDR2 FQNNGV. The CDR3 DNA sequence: TGTGCCAGCAGCTTAGTTGGCCAGACCGCGGCACCCCTCCACTTT. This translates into CASSLVGQTAAPLHF.

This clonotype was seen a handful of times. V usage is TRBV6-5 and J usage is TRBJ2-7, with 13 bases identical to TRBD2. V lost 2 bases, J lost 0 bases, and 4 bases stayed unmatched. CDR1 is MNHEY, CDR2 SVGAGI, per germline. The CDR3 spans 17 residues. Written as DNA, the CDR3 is TGTGCCAGCAGTTACGGGGGGACTAGCGGGATCTCCTACGAGCAGTACTTC. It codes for CASSYGGTSGISYEQYF.

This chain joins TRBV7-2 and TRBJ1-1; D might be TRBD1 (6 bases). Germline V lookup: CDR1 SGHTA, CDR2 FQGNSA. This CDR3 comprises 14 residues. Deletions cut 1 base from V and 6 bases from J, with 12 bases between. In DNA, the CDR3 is TGTGCCAGCAGCTTAGGGGTCGGGGGGCCTGAAGCTTTCTTT. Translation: CASSLGVGGPEAFF.

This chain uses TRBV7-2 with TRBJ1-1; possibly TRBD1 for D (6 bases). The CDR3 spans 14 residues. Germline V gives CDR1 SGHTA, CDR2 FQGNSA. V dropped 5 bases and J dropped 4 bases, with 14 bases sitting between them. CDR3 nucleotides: TGTGCCAGCAGCAGACTAGGGGGGCGCACTGAAGCTTTCTTT. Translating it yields CASSRLGGRTEAFF. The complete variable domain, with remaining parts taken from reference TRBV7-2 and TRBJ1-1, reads GAGVSQSPSNKVTEKGKDVELRCDPISGHTALYWYRQSLGQGLEFLIYFQGNSAPDKSGLPSDRFSAERTGGSVSTLTIQRTQQEDSAVYLCASSRLGGRTEAFFGQGTRLTVV.

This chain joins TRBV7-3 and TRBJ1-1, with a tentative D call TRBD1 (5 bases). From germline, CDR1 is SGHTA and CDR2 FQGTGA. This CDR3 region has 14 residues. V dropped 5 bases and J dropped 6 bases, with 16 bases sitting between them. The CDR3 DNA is TGTGCCAGCAGCCCGGGACCCGAGGAGGCTGAAGCTTTCTTT. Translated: CASSPGPEEAEAFF.

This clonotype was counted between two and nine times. The CDR3, as DNA: TGTGCCAGCAGTCTCCTTTTCGACAGGGGAAATCAGCCCCAGCATTTT. Protein product: CASSLLFDRGNQPQHF. The J gene is TRBJ1-5, the V gene TRBV28; 8 nucleotides align to TRBD1. CDR3 length equals 16 residues. Germline CDR1 and CDR2: MDHEN and SYDVKM. V lost 5 bases, J lost 4 bases, and 10 bases stayed unmatched.

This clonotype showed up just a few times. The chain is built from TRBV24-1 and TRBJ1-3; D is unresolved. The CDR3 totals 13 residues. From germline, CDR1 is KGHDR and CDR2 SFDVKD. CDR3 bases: TGTGCTGAGAGGGCTTGGTCTGGAAACACCATATATTTT. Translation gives CAERAWSGNTIYF.

The CDR3 is CASSHRLTREAGTQYF. DNA for the CDR3: TGTGCCAGCAGCCACAGACTCACCCGGGAGGCTGGAACGCAGTATTTT. The chain couples TRBV5-6 to TRBJ2-3, with TRBD2 matching over 7 bases. V lost 4 bases to trimming and J lost 9 bases; unmatched junction nucleotides: 17. Germline V gives CDR1 SGHDT, CDR2 YYEEEE. The CDR3 runs 16 residues.

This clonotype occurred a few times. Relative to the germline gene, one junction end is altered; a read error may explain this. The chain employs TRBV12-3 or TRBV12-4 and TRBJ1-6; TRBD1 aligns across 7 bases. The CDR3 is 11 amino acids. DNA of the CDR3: TGTGCCAGCAGTTCCCCGGGACAGCATATGTTT. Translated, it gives CASSSPGQHMF.

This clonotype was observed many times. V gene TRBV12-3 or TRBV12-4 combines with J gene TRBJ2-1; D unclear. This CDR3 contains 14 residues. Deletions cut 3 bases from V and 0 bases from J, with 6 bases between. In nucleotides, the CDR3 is TGTGCCAGCAGTTTGAGCTACTCCTACAATGAGCAGTTCTTC. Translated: CASSLSYSYNEQFF.

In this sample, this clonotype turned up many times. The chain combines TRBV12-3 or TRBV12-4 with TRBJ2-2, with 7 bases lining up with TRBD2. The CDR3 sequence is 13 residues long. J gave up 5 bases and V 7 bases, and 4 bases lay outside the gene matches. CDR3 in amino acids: CASTLGGTGELFF. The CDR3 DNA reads TGTGCCAGCACCCTGGGGGGGACCGGGGAGCTGTTTTTT.

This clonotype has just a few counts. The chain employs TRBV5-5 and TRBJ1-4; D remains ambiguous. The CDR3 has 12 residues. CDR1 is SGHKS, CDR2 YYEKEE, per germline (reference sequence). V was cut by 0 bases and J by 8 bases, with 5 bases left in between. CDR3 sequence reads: CASSLATEKLFF. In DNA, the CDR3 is TGTGCCAGCAGCTTGGCGACAGAAAAACTGTTTTTT.

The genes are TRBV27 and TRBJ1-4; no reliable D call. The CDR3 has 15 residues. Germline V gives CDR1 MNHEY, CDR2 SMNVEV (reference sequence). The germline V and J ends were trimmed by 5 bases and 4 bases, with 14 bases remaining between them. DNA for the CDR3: TGTGCCAGCAGTCCGAGACGGTCCTTTAATGAAAAACTGTTTTTT. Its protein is CASSPRRSFNEKLFF.

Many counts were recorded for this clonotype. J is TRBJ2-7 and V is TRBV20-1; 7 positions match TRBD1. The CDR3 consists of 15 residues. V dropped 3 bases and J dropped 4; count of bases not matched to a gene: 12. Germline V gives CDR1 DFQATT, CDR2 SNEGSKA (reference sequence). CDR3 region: CSARDHRGPGYEQYF. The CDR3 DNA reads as TGCAGTGCTAGGGACCACAGGGGTCCGGGGTACGAGCAGTACTTC.

CDR3 in DNA: TGTGCCAGCAGCTTAGCGATGAGGGGGCCCTATGGCTACACCTTC. It yields the protein CASSLAMRGPYGYTF. The V call is TRBV7-9, the J call TRBJ1-2; TRBD1 matches at 7 bases. The CDR3 has 15 amino acids. Germline CDR1 is SEHNR and CDR2 is FQNEAQ (reference sequence). With V trimmed by 0 bases and J by 4 bases, 5 bases remained unmatched.

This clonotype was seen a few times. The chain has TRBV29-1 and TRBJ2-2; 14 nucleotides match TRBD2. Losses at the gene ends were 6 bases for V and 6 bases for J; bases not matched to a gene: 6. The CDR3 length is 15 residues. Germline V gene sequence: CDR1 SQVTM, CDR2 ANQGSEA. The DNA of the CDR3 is TGCAGCGTGGGGACTAGCGGGAGTCTAGCCGGGGAGCTGTTTTTT. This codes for CSVGTSGSLAGELFF.